These 27 T cell receptor beta chains originate from one sample sequenced in a study of spatial heterogeneity in lung cancer. Stated time point: sample taken at primary tumor resection. No cells were sorted before sequencing. The whole RNA sequenced was extracted from tumor, nontumor lung or frozen PBMC. TCRdb reprocessed the 5' RACE reads via MiXCR and lists one record per CDR3 protein. The sample lists roughly 2,000 distinct CDR3 sequences; approximately 12% were seen once. This material consisted of normal lung tissue next to the tumor, taken at surgery. These receptors all stem from a male donor with early-stage non-small cell lung cancer.

This clonotype was found many times. This beta chain is an unintended read in a library built for alpha chains; its size means little. The chain employs TRBV14 and TRBJ2-6; no clear D. Germline V gene data show CDR1 as SGHDN and CDR2 as FVKESK. The length of the CDR3 is 16 residues. V lost 1 base and J lost 0, with 7 bases in between. CDR3 in DNA: TGTGCCAGCAGCCAAGGCGGCTACTCTGGGGCCAACGTCCTGACTTTC. This codes for CASSQGGYSGANVLTF.

This clonotype is classed as medium-sized. The library was prepared for alpha chains; this beta chain is a stray read, so its frequency means little. The chain employs TRBV23-1 and TRBJ2-2; D may be TRBD2 (6 bases). TRBV23-1 is an open reading frame whose function is uncertain. This CDR3 contains 14 residues. The V end lost 7 bases, the J end lost 6 bases, and 15 bases lay between the germline ends. The CDR3 DNA follows: TGCGCCAGCACCCCAAAGGGAGGTTCCGGGGAGCTGTTTTTT. Translating gives CASTPKGGSGELFF.

By its share, this clonotype is medium-sized. This beta chain was picked up by a library intended for alpha chains and is off target, so its count carries little meaning. The genes are TRBV4-2 and TRBJ2-3; weak D call: TRBD2 (6 bases). This CDR3 contains 13 residues. Germline lookup yields CDR1 LGHNA and CDR2 YNFKEQ. The V end was cut by 5 bases, the J end by 4 bases, with 10 bases between. The CDR3 reads CASSTGLPDTQYF. The CDR3 DNA reads as TGTGCCAGCAGCACGGGACTCCCAGATACGCAGTATTTT.

This clonotype is classed as medium-sized. The library was built for alpha chains, so this beta chain is an off-target read and its size means little. J is TRBJ2-4 and V is TRBV7-3; D gene unclear. This CDR3 spans 13 amino acids. V was clipped by 5 bases and J by 4 bases, with 9 bases between them. Germline-derived CDR1 and CDR2 are SGHTA and FQGTGA. The CDR3: CASSPSGKNIQYF. CDR3 coding DNA: TGTGCCAGCAGCCCATCCGGGAAAAACATTCAGTACTTC.

This clonotype was found a few times. This beta chain came through as a stray read in a library set up for alpha chains, and its size says little. The chain recombines TRBV10-3 with TRBJ1-1; maybe TRBD1 (5 bases). Germline V gives CDR1 ENHRY, CDR2 SYGVKD. The CDR3 runs 12 residues. The germline V and J ends were trimmed by 8 bases and 1 base, with 8 bases remaining between them. In nucleotides, the CDR3 is TGTGCCATCTCCCAGGGGAACACTGAAGCTTTCTTT. It encodes CAISQGNTEAFF.

By sample share, this clonotype is medium-sized. With the library built for alpha chains, this beta chain is off target and its frequency is not meaningful. CDR3 nucleotide sequence: TGTGCCAGCAGAGCTGAAAGATGGCAGGAAAATCAGCCCCAGCATTTT. Protein sequence: CASRAERWQENQPQHF. This sequence joins TRBV6-1 and TRBJ1-5; the D is unclear. Germline V gene lookup returns CDR1 MNHNS and CDR2 SASEGT. Trimming took off 6 bases at V and 4 bases at J, with 19 bases between the two ends. The CDR3 spans 16 residues.

In its sample, this clonotype ranks as medium-sized (0.01 to 0.1%). The size of this beta chain means little, since it is a stray read in a library made for alpha chains. The chain uses TRBV28 and TRBJ1-5; 7 nucleotides align to TRBD1. V lost 8 bases and J lost 7; bases outside the gene matches: 8. Germline V gene sequence: CDR1 MDHEN, CDR2 SYDVKM. The CDR3 extends over 13 amino acids. The CDR3, as DNA: TGTGCCAGCCATGACAGGGAGGCGCAGCCCCAGCATTTT. This gives the protein CASHDREAQPQHF.

As to this clonotype: The library was designed around alpha chains, so this beta chain is a stray read whose abundance carries little weight. This chain connects TRBV30 to TRBJ2-3, with 7 bases lining up with TRBD2. The CDR3 is 16 amino acids. V was clipped by 7 bases and J by 8 bases; unmatched bases: 21. Germline assignment: CDR1 GTSNPN and CDR2 SVGIG (reference sequence). The CDR3 DNA is TGTGCCTCCCGGACCTCTGGCGGGGGTGCCCCAGCTACGCAGTATTTT. Its protein is CASRTSGGGAPATQYF.

This clonotype is medium-sized (0.01 to 0.1%) by share. This beta chain was picked up by a library intended for alpha chains and is off target, so its count carries little meaning. The V gene is TRBV23-1, the J gene TRBJ2-3, with unresolved D. Being an ORF, TRBV23-1 has a function that is uncertain. This CDR3 comprises 13 residues. The V end was cut by 2 bases, the J end by 1 base, with 4 bases between. The CDR3 loop is CASSQGGTDTQYF. Written as DNA, the CDR3 is TGCGCCAGCAGTCAAGGGGGCACAGATACGCAGTATTTT.

By its share, this clonotype is medium-sized. Since it is a stray read in a library aimed at alpha chains, this beta chain has a size that is not meaningful. The rearrangement joins TRBV5-1 to TRBJ1-1; D remains ambiguous. Germline lookup yields CDR1 SGHRS and CDR2 YFSETQ. This CDR3 is built from 11 residues. Trimming took off 4 bases at V and 7 bases at J, with 8 bases between the two ends. CDR3 region: CASSLEGEAFF. CDR3 in DNA: TGCGCCAGCAGCCTCGAAGGTGAAGCTTTCTTT.

By its share, this clonotype is medium-sized. This beta chain lies outside the target of a library built for alpha chains; its clone size means little. The rearrangement links TRBV7-2 to TRBJ2-7; TRBD1 aligns across 11 bases. J gave up 2 bases and V 5 bases, and 8 bases lay outside the gene matches. Per germline, CDR1 SGHTA and CDR2 FQGNSA. The CDR3 length is 16 residues. CDR3 loop: CASSPGGGQGAYEQYF. CDR3 DNA sequence: TGTGCCAGCAGCCCGGGAGGGGGACAGGGGGCCTACGAGCAGTACTTC. Complete variable domain (other parts from reference TRBV7-2 and TRBJ2-7): GAGVSQSPSNKVTEKGKDVELRCDPISGHTALYWYRQSLGQGLEFLIYFQGNSAPDKSGLPSDRFSAERTGGSVSTLTIQRTQQEDSAVYLCASSPGGGQGAYEQYFGPGTRLTVT.

This clonotype is judged medium-sized. This beta chain is a stray read from a library made for alpha chains; its abundance is not meaningful. V gene TRBV24-1 combines with J gene TRBJ2-7; 12 positions match TRBD2. V lost 1 base to trimming and J lost 5 bases; unmatched junction nucleotides: 11. This CDR3 spans 18 amino acids. Germline V gene lookup returns CDR1 KGHDR and CDR2 SFDVKD. The CDR3 region is CATSDFGASGRATDEQYF. CDR3 nucleotide sequence: TGTGCCACCAGTGATTTCGGGGCTAGCGGGAGGGCCACCGACGAGCAGTACTTC.

This clonotype is categorized as large (0.1 to 1%). This beta chain lies outside the target of a library built for alpha chains; its clone size means little. The rearrangement links TRBV10-3 to TRBJ2-3; 9 nucleotides align to TRBD2. Looked up from germline, CDR1 is ENHRY and CDR2 is SYGVKD. V dropped 4 bases and J dropped 2; count of bases not matched to a gene: 10. The CDR3 is 17 amino acids. The DNA of the CDR3 is TGTGCCATCAGTGGGGGACTAGCACGAAACTACACAGATACGCAGTATTTT. This encodes CAISGGLARNYTDTQYF.

By sample fraction, this clonotype is medium-sized (0.01 to 0.1%). This beta chain was picked up by a library intended for alpha chains and is off target, so its count carries little meaning. This chain connects TRBV7-2 to TRBJ2-7; the match to TRBD2 covers 12 bases. J gave up 3 bases and V 2 bases, and 8 bases lay outside the gene matches. CDR3 size: 17 residues. CDR1 is SGHTA, CDR2 FQGNSA, per germline. CDR3 in DNA: TGTGCCAGCAGCTTAAGGACTAGCGGGGCCACCTACTACGAGCAGTACTTC. It codes for CASSLRTSGATYYEQYF.

By proportion, this clonotype is medium-sized. Found in a library prepared for alpha chains, this beta chain is an off-target read, and its abundance has little meaning. The chain recombines TRBV7-2 with TRBJ2-1, with 7 bases aligning to TRBD1. The V gene end was trimmed by 4 bases and the J gene end by 4 bases; junction bases not matched to a gene: 7. CDR1 and CDR2 (germline): SGHTA, FQGNSA. The length of the CDR3 is 15 residues. The chain's CDR3 is CASSSNRGWYNEQFF. The CDR3 DNA reads TGTGCCAGCAGCTCTAACAGGGGTTGGTACAATGAGCAGTTCTTC.

In this sample, this clonotype is medium-sized (0.01 to 0.1%). As an off-target read in a library built for alpha chains, this beta chain has a frequency of little significance. V is TRBV2 and J is TRBJ1-6; D uncertain. Germline V gene data show CDR1 as SNHLY and CDR2 as FYNNEI. This CDR3 is 13 amino acids long. With 0 bases removed from V and 11 bases from J, the gap between germline ends came to 8 bases. The CDR3 DNA sequence: TGTGCCAGCAGTGAAGCGGAGCGAGCACCCCTCCACTTT. It codes for CASSEAERAPLHF.

This clonotype was found many times. This beta chain represents an off-target read in a library built for alpha chains; its size is of limited meaning. V is TRBV20-1 and J is TRBJ2-5; D remains ambiguous. The CDR3 is 14 amino acids. V lost 2 bases to trimming and J lost 5 bases, with 15 bases between them. Germline V gene sequence: CDR1 DFQATT, CDR2 SNEGSKA (reference sequence). The CDR3 here is CSARSSGGLETQYF. In DNA form, the CDR3 reads TGCAGTGCTAGAAGCTCGGGTGGGTTGGAGACCCAGTACTTC.

By share, this clonotype ranks as medium-sized. Within a library made for alpha chains, this beta chain is off target, and its count is uninformative. This chain joins TRBV27 and TRBJ2-1, with 13 nucleotides matching TRBD2. J was trimmed by 9 bases and V by 5 bases; bases with no gene match: 7. This CDR3 has 15 residues. Germline-derived CDR1 and CDR2 are MNHEY and SMNVEV (reference sequence). CDR3 region: CASSGTSGAEGEQFF. The CDR3 nucleotides are TGTGCCAGCAGTGGGACTAGCGGGGCTGAGGGTGAGCAGTTCTTC.

By proportion, this clonotype is large. The size of this beta chain means little, since it is a stray read in a library made for alpha chains. CDR3 sequence: CASSLGGRGGETQYF. The CDR3 region has the DNA TGTGCCAGCAGCTTAGGGGGCAGGGGCGGAGAGACCCAGTACTTC. The chain combines TRBV7-7 with TRBJ2-5; perhaps TRBD1 as D (6 bases). V was pared by 1 base and J by 4 bases, with 13 bases between. Germline values: CDR1 SSHAT, CDR2 FNYEAQ (reference sequence). The CDR3 is 15 residues long. Drawing the rest from reference TRBV7-7 and TRBJ2-5, the complete variable domain is GAGVSQSPRYKVTKRGQDVTLRCDPISSHATLYWYQQALGQGPEFLTYFNYEAQPDKSGLPSDRFSAERPEGSISTLTIQRTEQRDSAMYRCASSLGGRGGETQYFGPGTRLLVL.

Concerning this clonotype itself: This beta chain lies outside the target of a library built for alpha chains; its clone size means little. The chain combines TRBV7-9 with TRBJ2-7; 7 bases agree with TRBD2. The CDR3 spans 14 residues. The V segment lost 6 bases and the J segment 6 bases; nucleotides outside the gene matches: 11. CDR1 is SEHNR, CDR2 FQNEAQ, per germline (reference sequence). The CDR3 region has the DNA TGTGCCAGCAGTCTACTAGCGTCCTGGGGCGAGCAGTACTTC. Amino acids: CASSLLASWGEQYF.

This clonotype qualifies as medium-sized. This beta chain slipped into a library made for alpha chains as a stray read, so its size is not meaningful. This rearrangement joins TRBV4-1 to TRBJ2-1, with TRBD2 identical over 7 bases. The CDR3 loop spans 17 amino acids. Germline V gene data show CDR1 as MGHRA and CDR2 as YSYEKL. J was trimmed by 7 bases and V by 4 bases; bases with no gene match: 16. The CDR3 loop is CASSPGLVRLGRNEQFF. The CDR3 DNA reads as TGCGCCAGCAGCCCCGGACTAGTTCGGTTAGGGAGGAATGAGCAGTTCTTC.

Turning to this clonotype: This beta chain lies outside the target of a library built for alpha chains; its clone size means little. The chain recombines TRBV12-3 or TRBV12-4 with TRBJ2-3, with a tentative D call TRBD2 (5 bases). The V end lost 5 bases, the J end lost 10 bases, and 16 bases lay between the germline ends. The CDR3 contains 13 residues. The CDR3 nucleotides read TGTGCCAGCAGTCGTATATTAGCGTCCCCGCAGTATTTT. Its translation is CASSRILASPQYF.

In this sample, this clonotype turned up many times. Because this beta chain is a stray read in a library intended to capture alpha chains, its abundance should not be given much weight. This chain joins TRBV3-1 and TRBJ2-1; TRBD2 might be the D (5 bases). Germline CDR1 LGHDT, CDR2 YNNKEL (reference sequence). The CDR3 runs to 12 residues. The V gene lost 4 bases and the J gene lost 6 bases, with 7 bases spanning the gap. CDR3 protein: CASSRTANEQFF. The CDR3 DNA sequence: TGTGCCAGCAGCCGGACTGCCAATGAGCAGTTCTTC.

This clonotype was observed many times. This beta chain is off target for a library built for alpha chains, so its abundance means little. This sequence joins TRBV6-6 and TRBJ1-5; the D is unclear. V shed 4 bases and J shed 0 bases, with 4 bases lying between them. CDR1 MNHNY and CDR2 SVGAGI come from the germline V gene (reference sequence). The CDR3 has 13 amino acids. Here the CDR3 reads CASSSASNQPQHF. As DNA, the CDR3 is TGTGCCAGCAGTTCTGCTAGCAATCAGCCCCAGCATTTT.

In this sample, this clonotype turned up many times. This beta chain lies outside the target of a library built for alpha chains; its clone size means little. The J gene is TRBJ2-3, the V gene TRBV10-3; TRBD2 matches 7 bases. CDR1 and CDR2 (germline): ENHRY, SYGVKD. V gave up 3 bases and J gave up 0 bases; unmatched junction bases: 9. The CDR3 has 17 amino acids. The CDR3 is CAISDPEREASTDTQYF. The CDR3 DNA follows: TGTGCCATCAGTGACCCCGAGCGGGAAGCTAGCACAGATACGCAGTATTTT.

This clonotype was found many times. This beta chain was picked up by a library intended for alpha chains and is off target, so its count carries little meaning. The J gene is TRBJ2-1, the V gene TRBV6-6, with 7 bases identical to TRBD1. Per the germline V gene, CDR1 is MNHNY and CDR2 is SVGAGI (reference sequence). There are 16 residues in the CDR3. V dropped 6 bases and J dropped 14; count of bases not matched to a gene: 22. The CDR3 here is CASRTPSGTAIWGKFF. CDR3 DNA: TGTGCCAGCAGGACACCCTCCGGGACAGCAATCTGGGGAAAGTTCTTC.

By its share, this clonotype is medium-sized (0.01 to 0.1%). The library was built for alpha chains, so this beta chain is an off-target read and its size means little. This chain links TRBV27 with TRBJ1-1, with D perhaps TRBD1 (5 bases). From germline, CDR1 is MNHEY and CDR2 SMNVEV (reference sequence). Trimming pared 7 bases from V and 1 base from J, leaving 16 bases between. There are 15 residues in the CDR3. CDR3 DNA: TGTGCCAGCACCCAGTGGGGGACGGGGAACACTGAAGCTTTCTTT. This translates into CASTQWGTGNTEAFF.